This T cell receptor beta chain appears in the sequencing data of a study of blood T cell repertoires in COVID-19. In the source study's methods: Estimates of nucleated cell counts were drawn from the amplification of reference gene primers. Clones were read by immunoSEQ multiplex PCR, and TCRdb kept only the in-frame ones, dropping some. The V and J calls and the clone size are those of that table, but D and trimming were determined from the DNA. The table lists tens of thousands of clones, 80% to 90% of them singletons, with around 15% in the top ten. Per the germline V gene, CDR1 is LGHDT and CDR2 is YNNKEL (reference sequence). V lost 1 base to trimming and J lost 6 bases, with 15 bases between them. The CDR3 consists of 15 residues.

Sample: peripheral blood. This clonotype was obtained from a woman aged 60 to 75 with acute or convalescent COVID-19. The chain employs TRBV3-1 (or the pseudogene TRBV3-2) and TRBJ1-2; tentatively, D is TRBD1 (6 bases). CDR3 region: CASSQGPQGFNGYTF. The CDR3, as DNA: TGTGCCAGCAGCCAAGGGCCGCAGGGGTTTAATGGCTACACCTTC.